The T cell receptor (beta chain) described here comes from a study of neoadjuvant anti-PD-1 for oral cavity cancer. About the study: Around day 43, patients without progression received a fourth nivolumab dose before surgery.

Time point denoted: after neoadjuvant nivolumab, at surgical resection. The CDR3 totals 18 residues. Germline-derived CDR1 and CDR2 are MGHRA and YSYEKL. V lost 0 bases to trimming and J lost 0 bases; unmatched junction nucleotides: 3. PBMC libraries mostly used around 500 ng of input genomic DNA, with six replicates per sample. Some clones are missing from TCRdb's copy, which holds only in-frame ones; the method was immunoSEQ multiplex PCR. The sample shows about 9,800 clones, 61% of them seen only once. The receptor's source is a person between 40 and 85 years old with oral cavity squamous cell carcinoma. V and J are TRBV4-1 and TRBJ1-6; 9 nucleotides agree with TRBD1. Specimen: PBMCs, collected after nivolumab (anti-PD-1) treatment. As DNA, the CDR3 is TGCGCCAGCAGCCAAGACGCGGGACAGGGCTCCTATAATTCACCCCTCCACTTT. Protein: CASSQDAGQGSYNSPLHF.